The 30 T cell receptor beta chains listed next were all sequenced from one sample in a study of blood T cell repertoires in COVID-19. Profiled with immunoSEQ multiplex PCR; TCRdb holds only in-frame clones, not every one. The table records about 300,000 clones, 88% of them present only once. Input material: peripheral blood. These TCRs come from a man in his late teens or twenties with active or convalescent COVID-19.

The V and J genes are TRBV6-4 and TRBJ1-5; TRBD1 is a possible D gene (6 bases). From germline, CDR1 is MRHNA and CDR2 SNTAGT. Trimming cost V 6 bases and J 6 bases, with 33 bases left between them. The CDR3 consists of 20 residues. The CDR3 region has the DNA TGTGCCAGCAGGAACGCCCGGGGGGCCTCTAATATGGATCGGGGTCAGCCCCAGCATTTT. Its protein product is CASRNARGASNMDRGQPQHF.

The chain is built from TRBV24-1 and TRBJ1-1; TRBD1 is a possible D gene (5 bases). The V end was cut by 2 bases, the J end by 11 bases, with 11 bases between. The CDR3 is made up of 12 amino acids. Looked up from germline, CDR1 is KGHDR and CDR2 is SFDVKD. The CDR3 region has the DNA TGTGCCACCAGTGATTCAGGGTCGAGGGCTTTCTTT. Translated, it gives CATSDSGSRAFF.

The V and J genes are TRBV11-2 and TRBJ2-1; a weak D match, TRBD1 (5 bases). The CDR3 runs 13 residues. V was trimmed by 3 bases and J by 8 bases, leaving 11 bases between them. Germline V gene lookup returns CDR1 SGHAT and CDR2 FQNNGV. The CDR3 spells CASSFNVRDEQFF. The CDR3 DNA reads TGTGCCAGCAGCTTTAACGTCAGGGATGAGCAGTTCTTC.

This clone came up a few times. The identical CDR3 is also encoded by other nucleotide sequences in the sample. The chain is built from TRBV7-6 and TRBJ2-3, with 7 bases that match TRBD2. The CDR3 length is 15 residues. From germline, CDR1 is SGHVS and CDR2 FNYEAQ. With 0 bases clipped from V and 0 bases from J, the junction kept 0 bases outside the gene matches. CDR3 residues: CASSLAGGSTDTQYF. The CDR3 nucleotides are TGTGCCAGCAGCTTAGCGGGGGGGAGCACAGATACGCAGTATTTT.

This sequence joins TRBV11-2 and TRBJ2-7, with 9 nucleotides matching TRBD1. Germline loops: CDR1 SGHAT, CDR2 FQNNGV. The CDR3 is 15 residues long. J was trimmed by 3 bases and V by 9 bases; bases with no gene match: 12. CDR3 in DNA: TGTGCCAGTCGGGGATGGGGACAGGGTCTCTACGAGCAGTACTTC. It encodes CASRGWGQGLYEQYF.

This chain links TRBV6-5 with TRBJ1-2, with a possible D match to TRBD1 (5 bases). Germline CDR1 and CDR2: MNHEY and SVGAGI. This CDR3 region has 11 residues. V lost 5 bases and J lost 6, with 7 bases in between. This CDR3 is CASSPGHGYTF. The DNA for the CDR3 is TGTGCCAGCAGTCCAGGGCATGGCTACACCTTC.

The chain has TRBV19 and TRBJ1-2; 7 positions match TRBD1. CDR3 length: 13 amino acids. Trimming at V came to 9 bases and at J to 4 bases, leaving 8 bases not matched to a gene. CDR1 is LNHDA, CDR2 SQIVND, per germline (reference sequence). DNA for the CDR3: TGTGCCAGCACGCGGGGACAGAGCTATGGCTACACCTTC. It is translated as CASTRGQSYGYTF.

The chain combines TRBV19 with TRBJ2-7; weak D call: TRBD2 (5 bases). Trimming left V 9 bases short and J 5 bases short, with 14 bases between. The CDR3 spans 12 residues. The germline gives CDR1 LNHDA, CDR2 SQIVND (reference sequence). The CDR3 bases are TGTGCCAGCGCGGGCGCCGGGCACGAGCAGTACTTC. Translated, it gives CASAGAGHEQYF.

The chain is built from TRBV28 and TRBJ1-5; unclear D gene. Trimming stripped 3 bases from V and 8 bases from J, with 2 bases between. This CDR3 has 10 amino acids. Germline V lookup: CDR1 MDHEN, CDR2 SYDVKM. The CDR3 DNA sequence: TGTGCCAGCAGTTTCGAGCCCCAGCATTTT. This translates into CASSFEPQHF.

The chain recombines TRBV6-5 with TRBJ1-3; D call uncertain. The CDR3 sequence is 14 residues long. The germline V gene has CDR1 MNHEY and CDR2 SVGAGI. V dropped 6 bases and J dropped 0 bases, with 9 bases sitting between them. Written as DNA, the CDR3 is TGTGCCAGCAGAGACGGGAGCTCTGGAAACACCATATATTTT. It is translated as CASRDGSSGNTIYF.

V gene TRBV18 combines with J gene TRBJ1-2; 9 nucleotides line up with TRBD1. After removal of 5 bases from V and 8 bases from J, the junction contained 6 bases not matched to a gene. The CDR3 extends over 13 amino acids. Germline CDR1 and CDR2: KGHSH and LQKENI. The CDR3 here is CASSGGQGSGYTF. The CDR3 bases are TGTGCCAGCTCAGGGGGACAGGGCAGCGGCTACACCTTC.

J is TRBJ1-5 and V is TRBV7-2; 10 nucleotides agree with TRBD1. The V and J ends lost 4 bases and 1 base, in that order; junction bases with no gene match: 1. CDR3 length: 15 residues. Germline V gene sequence: CDR1 SGHTA, CDR2 FQGNSA. The DNA of the CDR3 is TGTGCCAGCAGCTGGACAGGGGGAAGCAATCAGCCCCAGCATTTT. The encoded protein is CASSWTGGSNQPQHF.

V is TRBV18 and J is TRBJ2-1, with TRBD1 matching 11 bases. The germline gives CDR1 KGHSH, CDR2 LQKENI. Trimming cost V 0 bases and J 4 bases; bases outside gene matches: 2. The CDR3 is 16 residues long. The CDR3: CASSPPGDRGYNEQFF. CDR3 bases: TGTGCCAGCTCACCACCGGGGGACAGGGGGTACAATGAGCAGTTCTTC.

The J gene is TRBJ1-3, the V gene TRBV10-1, with TRBD1 matching 9 bases. Germline V gene lookup returns CDR1 WNHNN and CDR2 SYGVQD (reference sequence). With 7 bases clipped from V and 4 bases from J, the junction kept 8 bases outside the gene matches. The CDR3 is made up of 15 amino acids. The CDR3, as DNA: TGCGCCAGCAATGGACAGGGGACGGAGGGAAACACCATATATTTT. This codes for CASNGQGTEGNTIYF.

The chain joins TRBV4-3 to TRBJ2-2; D ambiguous. Germline values: CDR1 LGHNA, CDR2 YSLEER. The CDR3 is made up of 17 amino acids. Trimming took off 0 bases at V and 3 bases at J, with 14 bases between the two ends. The DNA of the CDR3 is TGCGCCAGCAGCCAAGATACTGGTCTTATGGACACCGGGGAGCTGTTTTTT. This gives the protein CASSQDTGLMDTGELFF.

The rearrangement uses TRBV9 and TRBJ2-1, with 9 bases identical to TRBD2. J lost 15 bases, V lost 2 bases, and 3 bases had no gene match. The CDR3 runs to 11 residues. Germline CDR1 and CDR2: SGDLS and YYNGEE. Here the CDR3 DNA reads TGTGCCAGCAGCGTCGGGACTAGCCTGTTCTTC. Protein sequence: CASSVGTSLFF.

J is TRBJ2-7 and V is TRBV12-5, with D tentatively TRBD1 (5 bases). The CDR3 has 12 amino acids. Per germline, CDR1 LGHNT and CDR2 FRNRAP. V shed 6 bases and J shed 2 bases, with 8 bases lying between them. Here the CDR3 reads CASGPDTYEQYF. In DNA, the CDR3 is TGTGCTAGTGGCCCGGACACCTACGAGCAGTACTTC. The full variable domain, completed using reference TRBV12-5 and TRBJ2-7, is DARVTQTPRHKVTEMGQEVTMRCQPILGHNTVFWYRQTMMQGLELLAYFRNRAPLDDSGMPKDRFSAEMPDATLATLKIQPSEPRDSAVYFCASGPDTYEQYFGPGTRLTVT.

About this clone: A read error may produce the germline difference seen at one junction end. The chain has TRBV9 and TRBJ2-1, with D perhaps matching TRBD1 (5 bases). The CDR3 extends over 12 amino acids. Germline CDR1 SGDLS, CDR2 YYNGEE. The CDR3 DNA follows: TGTGCCAGCAGCGTAGCAGGGAATGAGCAGCTCTTC. Translated, it gives CASSVAGNEQLF.

The chain joins TRBV7-9 to TRBJ1-4, with no clear D. V lost 10 bases to trimming and J lost 7 bases, with 13 bases between them. This CDR3 region has 12 residues. CDR1 and CDR2 from the germline V gene are SEHNR and FQNEAQ (reference sequence). The DNA for the CDR3 is TGTGCCATCTCCGACCCGGGTGAAAAACTGTTTTTT. It specifies CAISDPGEKLFF. Filled out from reference TRBV7-9 and TRBJ1-4, the complete variable domain reads DTGVSQNPRHKITKRGQNVTFRCDPISEHNRLYWYRQTLGQGPEFLTYFQNEAQLEKSRLLSDRFSAERPKGSFSTLEIQRTEQGDSAMYLCAISDPGEKLFFGSGTQLSVL.

This clone was observed a few times. The gene calls are TRBV6-1 and TRBJ1-5; D is unclear. Trimming pared 0 bases from V and 7 bases from J, leaving 7 bases between. In germline, CDR1 is MNHNS, CDR2 SASEGT. The CDR3 sequence is 13 residues long. CDR3 in amino acids: CASSEAEVQPQHF. In DNA, the CDR3 is TGTGCCAGCAGTGAAGCTGAGGTGCAGCCCCAGCATTTT.

This chain links TRBV27 with TRBJ2-7; D is possibly TRBD1 (6 bases). V was trimmed by 2 bases and J by 0 bases, leaving 14 bases between them. The CDR3 extends over 16 amino acids. The germline V gene encodes CDR1 MNHEY and CDR2 SMNVEV (reference sequence). CDR3 sequence (DNA): TGTGCCAGCAGTTTAGCCGGACAGTTGCCCTCCTACGAGCAGTACTTC. It is translated as CASSLAGQLPSYEQYF.

V usage is TRBV6-5 and J usage is TRBJ2-5, with 11 bases matching TRBD2. Germline V gene lookup returns CDR1 MNHEY and CDR2 SVGAGI. This CDR3 spans 15 amino acids. The V and J ends lost 6 bases and 5 bases, in that order; junction bases with no gene match: 8. The CDR3 spells CASSLTSGVRETQYF. CDR3 sequence (DNA): TGTGCCAGCAGCTTGACTAGCGGGGTCAGGGAGACCCAGTACTTC.

V gene TRBV4-1 combines with J gene TRBJ1-6, with D uncertain. This CDR3 is 16 amino acids long. The germline CDR1 and CDR2 sequences are MGHRA and YSYEKL. V lost 4 bases and J lost 1, with 11 bases in between. This chain's CDR3 is CASSPKPGSYNSPLHF. The CDR3 coding sequence is TGCGCCAGCAGCCCAAAACCAGGTTCCTATAATTCACCCCTCCACTTT.

This rearrangement joins TRBV5-1 to TRBJ2-7, with TRBD1 matching over 11 bases. Germline loops: CDR1 SGHRS, CDR2 YFSETQ. The CDR3 extends over 16 amino acids. The V and J ends lost 3 bases and 1 base, in that order; junction bases with no gene match: 6. The CDR3 reads CASSSGQGARSYEQYF. CDR3 DNA sequence: TGCGCCAGCAGCTCCGGACAGGGGGCGAGGTCCTACGAGCAGTACTTC.

The chain links TRBV14 to TRBJ1-2; D remains unclear. The CDR3 runs to 13 residues. CDR1 SGHDN and CDR2 FVKESK come from the germline V gene. The V end lost 4 bases, the J end lost 2 bases, and 8 bases lay between the germline ends. The CDR3 sequence is CASSPNGNYGYTF. The CDR3, as DNA: TGTGCCAGCAGCCCTAACGGGAACTATGGCTACACCTTC. Drawing the rest from reference TRBV14 and TRBJ1-2, the complete variable domain is EAGVTQFPSHSVIEKGQTVTLRCDPISGHDNLYWYRRVMGKEIKFLLHFVKESKQDESGMPNNRFLAERTGGTYSTLKVQPAELEDSGVYFCASSPNGNYGYTFGSGTRLTVV.

J is TRBJ2-5 and V is TRBV5-1; weak D call: TRBD2 (7 bases). Looked up from germline, CDR1 is SGHRS and CDR2 is YFSETQ. This CDR3 spans 16 amino acids. Trimming pared 5 bases from V and 2 bases from J, leaving 19 bases between. The CDR3 protein is CASRAGGAGPQETQYF. CDR3 DNA: TGCGCCAGCAGGGCTGGGGGGGCCGGGCCACAAGAGACCCAGTACTTC.

J is TRBJ1-1 and V is TRBV21-1; the table's TRBD1 call for D was not verified on the DNA. TRBV21-1 is designated a pseudogene. The CDR3 covers 15 residues. The CDR3 bases are TGTGCCAGCAGCAATGGGGCTTTGGTGAACACTGAAGCTTTCTTT. As protein: CASSNGALVNTEAFF.

This chain joins TRBV5-4 and TRBJ2-1; TRBD2 might be the D (5 bases). The CDR3 spans 13 residues. In germline, CDR1 is SGHNT, CDR2 YYREEE (reference sequence). V was clipped by 3 bases and J by 6 bases, with 10 bases between them. The CDR3 coding sequence is TGTGCCAGCAGCTATACTAGTGCCAATGAGCAGTTCTTC. Protein product: CASSYTSANEQFF.

On this clone itself: At one end, the junction sequence differs from germline, possibly due to a read error. The chain recombines TRBV3-1 (or the pseudogene TRBV3-2) with TRBJ2-7, with 9 bases identical to TRBD2. Germline V gene sequence: CDR1 LGHDT, CDR2 YNNKEL (reference sequence). This CDR3 has 14 residues. The CDR3 DNA reads as TGTGCCAGCAGTCAAGCGGGGGGATTCTACGAGCAGTACTTC. Protein: CASSQAGGFYEQYF.

The chain carries TRBV3-1 (or the pseudogene TRBV3-2) and TRBJ2-1, with TRBD2 matching over 8 bases. CDR3 length equals 16 residues. Germline loops: CDR1 LGHDT, CDR2 YNNKEL (reference sequence). V gave up 6 bases and J gave up 6 bases; unmatched junction bases: 13. CDR3 residues: CASSFSQGSGANEQFF. CDR3 coding DNA: TGTGCCAGCAGTTTCTCCCAGGGTAGCGGGGCCAATGAGCAGTTCTTC.